These 32 T cell receptor beta chains were all obtained from the same sample, sequenced in a study of blood T cell repertoires in COVID-19. Generated by immunoSEQ multiplex PCR, the TCRdb table keeps only in-frame clones and is missing some. The sample comprises some 40,000 clones, approximately 80% of which are singletons, and around 17% rests with the top ten. What was sequenced was peripheral blood. These receptors were obtained from a man between 70 and 80 years old with acute or convalescent COVID-19.

This clone was seen only once. The chain combines TRBV10-2 with TRBJ2-5, with TRBD1 identical over 8 bases. The CDR3 runs 14 residues. Germline-derived CDR1 and CDR2 are WSHSY and SAAADI. J was trimmed by 6 bases and V by 2 bases; bases with no gene match: 5. CDR3 in DNA: TGCGCCAGCAGTGAGGGACAGGGTGGGCAGACCCAGTACTTC. Amino acids: CASSEGQGGQTQYF.

The rearrangement links TRBV6-5 to TRBJ1-5; 7 bases map to TRBD1. The V gene end was trimmed by 6 bases and the J gene end by 0 bases; junction bases not matched to a gene: 5. The germline CDR1 and CDR2 sequences are MNHEY and SVGAGI. The CDR3 is 15 residues long. CDR3: CASSRDSYSNQPQHF. CDR3 sequence (DNA): TGTGCCAGCAGCAGGGACAGCTATAGCAATCAGCCCCAGCATTTT.

The table lists this clone with a few counts. The chain carries TRBV6-2 or TRBV6-3 and TRBJ2-7; the D gene is possibly TRBD1 (6 bases). CDR3 length: 18 residues. Trimming stripped 5 bases from V and 3 bases from J, with 26 bases between. The V gene's germline CDR1 is MNHEY and CDR2 SVGEGT. The CDR3 coding sequence is TGTGCCAGCAGTCAAGAAGTCCGGGACCCAGGGGAGTACTACGAGCAGTACTTC. It codes for CASSQEVRDPGEYYEQYF.

This chain links TRBV15 with TRBJ1-4; 11 bases are shared with TRBD1. Trimming took 1 base from V and 5 from J; bases not matched to a gene: 15. Germline CDR1 reads LNHNV; CDR2 reads YYDKDF (reference sequence). This CDR3 is built from 20 residues. The CDR3 DNA is TGTGCCACCAGCAGAGGACTTGCCGGGACAGGGGGTAGGGAGAATGAAAAACTGTTTTTT. Protein sequence: CATSRGLAGTGGRENEKLFF.

This chain joins TRBV7-6 and TRBJ1-1; 8 positions agree with TRBD1. In germline, CDR1 is SGHVS, CDR2 FNYEAQ. V shed 6 bases, J shed 0 bases, and the junction held 0 bases outside the gene matches. This CDR3 comprises 13 residues. CDR3 region: CASRGQVNTEAFF. As DNA, the CDR3 is TGTGCCAGCAGGGGACAGGTGAACACTGAAGCTTTCTTT.

This chain uses TRBV7-2 with TRBJ1-2; D perhaps matches TRBD1 (6 bases). Germline CDR1 reads SGHTA; CDR2 reads FQGNSA. Between the trimmed V and J ends, which lost 5 bases and 6 bases, there was a span of 25 bases. The CDR3 totals 17 residues. The chain's CDR3 is CASSPGGTAPEWNGYTF. The CDR3 DNA sequence: TGTGCCAGCAGCCCGGGGGGCACGGCTCCGGAATGGAATGGCTACACCTTC.

The rearrangement links TRBV6-6 to TRBJ1-1; the D is unclear. V was pared by 2 bases and J by 0 bases, with 7 bases between. This CDR3 contains 14 residues. Germline V CDR1 and CDR2: MNHNY, SVGAGI (reference sequence). The CDR3 DNA reads as TGTGCCAGCAGTTACCCCGAGATGAACACTGAAGCTTTCTTT. It yields the protein CASSYPEMNTEAFF.

V gene TRBV10-3 combines with J gene TRBJ1-4; D not resolved. V was clipped by 0 bases and J by 8 bases, with 13 bases between them. Germline-derived CDR1 and CDR2 are ENHRY and SYGVKD. There are 15 residues in the CDR3. The CDR3 DNA sequence: TGTGCCATCAGTGAGTCCATCATTCCGGGGGAAAAACTGTTTTTT. Protein: CAISESIIPGEKLFF.

V is TRBV7-2 and J is TRBJ2-1, with TRBD2 matching over 8 bases. J was trimmed by 4 bases and V by 1 base; bases with no gene match: 6. Per the germline V gene, CDR1 is SGHTA and CDR2 is FQGNSA. This CDR3 has 16 amino acids. CDR3 DNA sequence: TGTGCCAGCAGCTTAGTTGGAGCGGGGGTATACAATGAGCAGTTCTTC. Protein: CASSLVGAGVYNEQFF.

The V call is TRBV4-1, the J call TRBJ2-7; 8 nucleotides match TRBD2. This CDR3 is built from 14 residues. The ends lost 0 bases at V and 5 bases at J; junction bases unmatched: 3. Per the germline V gene, CDR1 is MGHRA and CDR2 is YSYEKL. In DNA form, the CDR3 reads TGCGCCAGCAGCCAAGAGGGGACTAGAAACGAGCAGTACTTC. It is translated as CASSQEGTRNEQYF.

V usage is TRBV10-3 and J usage is TRBJ2-2; possible D gene TRBD1, 6 bases. Trimming removed 11 bases at V and 3 bases at J, with 22 bases between. This CDR3 region has 16 residues. Germline V lookup: CDR1 ENHRY, CDR2 SYGVKD. CDR3 amino acids: CASSLLTGTDTGELFF. CDR3 sequence (DNA): TGTGCCTCTTCTTTACTAACAGGGACGGACACCGGGGAGCTGTTTTTT.

V and J are TRBV28 and TRBJ2-7, with TRBD2 identical over 8 bases. Trimming took 3 bases from V and 1 from J; bases not matched to a gene: 8. The CDR3 is made up of 16 amino acids. CDR1 and CDR2 (germline): MDHEN, SYDVKM. The CDR3 is CASSFSLAGLSYEQYF. The CDR3 region has the DNA TGTGCCAGCAGTTTCAGTCTAGCGGGTTTGTCCTACGAGCAGTACTTC. The full variable domain, with the rest looked up from reference TRBV28 and TRBJ2-7, is DVKVTQSSRYLVKRTGEKVFLECVQDMDHENMFWYRQDPGLGLRLIYFSYDVKMKEKGDIPEGYSVSREKKERFSLILESASTNQTSMYLCASSFSLAGLSYEQYFGPGTRLTVT.

The chain has TRBV11-2 and TRBJ2-5, with TRBD1 matching 9 bases. V gave up 5 bases and J gave up 5 bases; unmatched junction bases: 9. The length of the CDR3 is 15 residues. The germline V gene encodes CDR1 SGHAT and CDR2 FQNNGV. The CDR3 bases are TGTGCCAGCAGCAAAGGACAGGGGAGGTCGGAGACCCAGTACTTC. This encodes CASSKGQGRSETQYF.

V is TRBV30 and J is TRBJ1-5; TRBD1 matches 10 bases. The CDR3 runs to 18 residues. Germline V gene data show CDR1 as GTSNPN and CDR2 as SVGIG (reference sequence). Trimming cost V 5 bases and J 0 bases; bases outside gene matches: 13. DNA for the CDR3: TGTGCCTGGGGTTCCGGGACAGGGGTCCGAAGTAGCAATCAGCCCCAGCATTTT. Translation gives CAWGSGTGVRSSNQPQHF.

V usage is TRBV27 and J usage is TRBJ2-7, with 9 bases identical to TRBD1. The length of the CDR3 is 15 residues. Germline V gene lookup returns CDR1 MNHEY and CDR2 SMNVEV (reference sequence). Losses at the gene ends were 6 bases for V and 4 bases for J; bases not matched to a gene: 10. The CDR3 is CASRNPGQGNYEQYF. The CDR3 DNA is TGTGCCAGCAGAAATCCGGGACAGGGAAATTACGAGCAGTACTTC.

The chain couples TRBV6-2 or TRBV6-3 to TRBJ1-2, with TRBD1 identical over 7 bases. Germline CDR1 reads MNHEY; CDR2 reads SVGEGT. The CDR3 spans 15 residues. Trimming cost V 5 bases and J 5 bases; bases outside gene matches: 11. The CDR3 DNA sequence: TGTGCCAGCAGTCGGGACAGCCCCTGGGGTTATGGCTACACCTTC. Its translation: CASSRDSPWGYGYTF.

CDR3 in DNA: TGTGCCAGTACCCTACGGGGGGGGTGGCAAGAGACCCAGTACTTC. This codes for CASTLRGGWQETQYF. The genes are TRBV19 and TRBJ2-5; 8 bases match TRBD2. There are 15 residues in the CDR3. V shed 7 bases and J 2 bases; nucleotides not matched to a gene: 9. Germline V gives CDR1 LNHDA, CDR2 SQIVND (reference sequence).

The gene calls are TRBV30 and TRBJ2-5, with D perhaps matching TRBD2 (5 bases). CDR1 is GTSNPN and CDR2 is SVGIG in the germline V gene (reference sequence). The CDR3 has 12 residues. V was shortened by 6 bases and J by 1 base, with 9 bases between the two germline ends. CDR3 nucleotide sequence: TGTGCCTGCTCGGGGTCCCAAGAGACCCAGTACTTC. This encodes CACSGSQETQYF.

A few counts support this clone. V gene TRBV10-3 combines with J gene TRBJ2-1, with 8 bases matching TRBD2. Germline trimming cut 5 bases from V and 2 bases from J; bases unmatched to any gene: 2. Germline CDR1 reads ENHRY; CDR2 reads SYGVKD. This CDR3 contains 14 residues. CDR3 sequence reads: CAISQRETYNEQFF. DNA of the CDR3: TGTGCCATCAGTCAGCGGGAGACCTACAATGAGCAGTTCTTC.

This chain joins TRBV29-1 and TRBJ2-3; TRBD1 is a possible D gene (5 bases). Germline-derived CDR1 and CDR2 are SQVTM and ANQGSEA. The CDR3 is 15 residues long. Trimming stripped 6 bases from V and 2 bases from J, with 18 bases between. Written as DNA, the CDR3 is TGCAGCGTCCGCTTGGGGCAGGGAACCACAGATACGCAGTATTTT. It codes for CSVRLGQGTTDTQYF.

This sequence joins TRBV18 and TRBJ2-1; D possibly corresponds to TRBD2 (5 bases). Germline V gene lookup returns CDR1 KGHSH and CDR2 LQKENI. The CDR3 length is 15 residues. V lost 0 bases and J 6 bases, leaving 12 bases between the germline ends. The chain's CDR3 is CASSPPAGGINEQFF. As DNA, the CDR3 is TGTGCCAGCTCACCACCGGCGGGCGGAATCAATGAGCAGTTCTTC.

The chain employs TRBV6-5 and TRBJ2-3, with a possible D match to TRBD2 (6 bases). Trimming stripped 5 bases from V and 4 bases from J, with 13 bases between. The length of the CDR3 is 14 residues. Germline CDR1 MNHEY, CDR2 SVGAGI. The CDR3 DNA follows: TGTGCCAGCAGTATCGGACTAAGTTCAGATACGCAGTATTTT. Protein product: CASSIGLSSDTQYF.

The chain is built from TRBV10-3 and TRBJ2-3; weak D call: TRBD2 (7 bases). Trimming removed 3 bases from V and 2 bases from J, with 18 bases in between. The CDR3 extends over 17 amino acids. Germline V gives CDR1 ENHRY, CDR2 SYGVKD. DNA for the CDR3: TGTGCCATCAGTGACTCCGGGCGGGGGCCATTCACAGATACGCAGTATTTT. Translation gives CAISDSGRGPFTDTQYF.

The chain uses TRBV30 and TRBJ2-7; weak D call: TRBD2 (5 bases). From germline, CDR1 is GTSNPN and CDR2 SVGIG (reference sequence). The CDR3 has 10 amino acids. Trimming stripped 8 bases from V and 3 bases from J, with 8 bases between. The CDR3 DNA is TGTGCCCATGGAGGCTACGAGCAGTACTTC. Translated: CAHGGYEQYF. Complete variable domain (other parts from reference TRBV30 and TRBJ2-7): SQTIHQWPATLVQPVGSPLSLECTVEGTSNPNLYWYRQAAGRGLQLLFYSVGIGQISSEVPQNLSASRPQDRQFILSSKKLLLSDSGFYLCAHGGYEQYFGPGTRLTVT.

In its sample, this clone was seen once. V usage is TRBV30 and J usage is TRBJ1-2; TRBD1 matches at 7 bases. This CDR3 is built from 13 residues. The V gene end was trimmed by 1 base and the J gene end by 4 bases; junction bases not matched to a gene: 3. Germline loops: CDR1 GTSNPN, CDR2 SVGIG (reference sequence). The CDR3 here is CAWSARGFYGYTF. CDR3 in DNA: TGTGCCTGGAGTGCCAGGGGGTTCTATGGCTACACCTTC.

The J gene is TRBJ2-3, the V gene TRBV2; 9 bases agree with TRBD2. Germline values: CDR1 SNHLY, CDR2 FYNNEI. The CDR3 consists of 17 residues. With V trimmed by 6 bases and J by 3 bases, 13 bases remained unmatched. The CDR3 is CASRTSSGRRGTDTQYF. For the CDR3, the DNA is TGTGCCAGCAGGACGTCAAGCGGGAGGAGGGGAACAGATACGCAGTATTTT.

The gene calls are TRBV23-1 and TRBJ2-2; D may be TRBD1 (6 bases). TRBV23-1 falls under the ORF class, with uncertain function. The CDR3 is 18 amino acids. Trimming left V 4 bases short and J 1 base short, with 19 bases between. Written as DNA, the CDR3 is TGCGCCAGCAGTCGCCATATTTTAGGGACAAAGAACACCGGGGAGCTGTTTTTT. Translated, it gives CASSRHILGTKNTGELFF.

This clone was detected only once. J is TRBJ2-2 and V is TRBV7-9, with 9 bases aligning to TRBD2. The CDR3 has 16 residues. V shed 5 bases, J shed 1 base, and the junction held 5 bases outside the gene matches. Germline V gives CDR1 SEHNR, CDR2 FQNEAQ (reference sequence). The CDR3 is CASSPWTSENTGELFF. The CDR3 DNA sequence: TGTGCCAGCAGCCCCTGGACTAGCGAGAACACCGGGGAGCTGTTTTTT.

The chain is built from TRBV7-9 and TRBJ2-1; the match to TRBD1 covers 8 bases. After removal of 1 base from V and 3 bases from J, the junction contained 5 bases not matched to a gene. CDR1 is SEHNR and CDR2 is FQNEAQ in the germline V gene (reference sequence). CDR3 length: 16 residues. The CDR3 is CASSLVSTGGYNEQFF. The CDR3 coding sequence is TGTGCCAGCAGCTTAGTTTCCACAGGGGGCTACAATGAGCAGTTCTTC.

The chain employs TRBV28 and TRBJ2-7; 15 bases line up with TRBD2. V dropped 6 bases and J dropped 9; count of bases not matched to a gene: 9. CDR3 size: 15 residues. CDR1 is MDHEN, CDR2 SYDVKM, per germline. The CDR3: CASRAGTSGRRVQYF. CDR3 coding DNA: TGTGCCAGCAGGGCCGGGACTAGCGGGAGGAGGGTGCAGTACTTC.

CDR3 DNA sequence: TGTGCCAGCAGTACGGGCAGGGATATGGAGCAGTACTTC. Its protein product is CASSTGRDMEQYF. This chain uses TRBV7-7 with TRBJ2-7, with a tentative D call TRBD1 (5 bases). CDR3 length: 13 amino acids. Trimming cost V 6 bases and J 7 bases, with 16 bases left between them. Germline V gene sequence: CDR1 SSHAT, CDR2 FNYEAQ (reference sequence).

The gene calls are TRBV12-3 or TRBV12-4 and TRBJ2-1, with 8 nucleotides matching TRBD1. J gave up 7 bases and V 7 bases, and 6 bases lay outside the gene matches. This CDR3 contains 13 residues. Here the CDR3 reads CASTTGQGNEQFF. CDR3 DNA sequence: TGTGCCAGCACCACAGGACAGGGAAATGAGCAGTTCTTC.